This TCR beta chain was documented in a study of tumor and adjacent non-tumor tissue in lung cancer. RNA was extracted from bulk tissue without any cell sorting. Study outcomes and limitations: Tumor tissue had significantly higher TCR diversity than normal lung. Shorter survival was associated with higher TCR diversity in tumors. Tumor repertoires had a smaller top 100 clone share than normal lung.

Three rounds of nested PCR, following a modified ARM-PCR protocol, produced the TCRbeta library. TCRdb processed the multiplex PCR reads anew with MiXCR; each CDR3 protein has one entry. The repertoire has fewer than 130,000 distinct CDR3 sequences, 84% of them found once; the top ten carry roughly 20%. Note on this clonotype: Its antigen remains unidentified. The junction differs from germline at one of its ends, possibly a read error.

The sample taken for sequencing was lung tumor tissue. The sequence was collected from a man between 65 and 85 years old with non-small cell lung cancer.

Here the CDR3 reads CASSENSLMNTEPFF. The CDR3, as DNA: TGTGCCAGCAGTGAAAACAGCCTGATGAACACTGAACCTTTCTTT. This chain connects TRBV6-1 to TRBJ1-1; D remains unclear. Germline V lookup: CDR1 MNHNS, CDR2 SASEGT. The CDR3 has 15 residues.